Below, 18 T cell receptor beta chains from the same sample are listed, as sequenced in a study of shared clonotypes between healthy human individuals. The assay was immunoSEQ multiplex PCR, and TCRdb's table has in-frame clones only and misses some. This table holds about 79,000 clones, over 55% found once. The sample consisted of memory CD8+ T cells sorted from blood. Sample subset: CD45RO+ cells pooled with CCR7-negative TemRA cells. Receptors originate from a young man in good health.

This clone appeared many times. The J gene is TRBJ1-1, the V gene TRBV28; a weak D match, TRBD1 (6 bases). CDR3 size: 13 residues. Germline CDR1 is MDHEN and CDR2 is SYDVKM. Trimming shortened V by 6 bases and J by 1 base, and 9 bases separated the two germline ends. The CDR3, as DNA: TGTGCCAGCAGCTGGACAGAGAACACTGAAGCTTTCTTT. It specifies CASSWTENTEAFF.

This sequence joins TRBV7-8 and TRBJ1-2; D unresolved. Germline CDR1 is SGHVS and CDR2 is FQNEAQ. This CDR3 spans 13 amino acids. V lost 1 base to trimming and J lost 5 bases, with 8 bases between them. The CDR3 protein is CASSLEPVYGYTF. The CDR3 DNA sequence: TGTGCCAGCAGCTTAGAACCCGTATATGGCTACACCTTC.

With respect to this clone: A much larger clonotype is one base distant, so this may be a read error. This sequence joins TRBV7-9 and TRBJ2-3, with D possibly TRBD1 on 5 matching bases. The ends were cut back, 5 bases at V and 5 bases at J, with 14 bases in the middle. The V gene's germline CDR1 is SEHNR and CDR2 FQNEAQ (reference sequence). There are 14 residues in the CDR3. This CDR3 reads CASSPRVQGDTQYF. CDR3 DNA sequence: TGTGCCAGCAGCCCCAGGGTCCAGGGAGATACGCAGTATTTT.

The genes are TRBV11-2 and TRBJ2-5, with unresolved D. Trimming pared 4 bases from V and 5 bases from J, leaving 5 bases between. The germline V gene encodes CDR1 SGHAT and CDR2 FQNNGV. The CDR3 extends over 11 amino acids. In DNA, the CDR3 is TGTGCCAGCAGCTCGTGGGAGACCCAGTACTTC. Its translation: CASSSWETQYF.

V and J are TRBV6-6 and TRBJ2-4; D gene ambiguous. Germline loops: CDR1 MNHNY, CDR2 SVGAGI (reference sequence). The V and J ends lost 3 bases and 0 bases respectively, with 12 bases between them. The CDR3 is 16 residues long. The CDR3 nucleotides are TGTGCCAGCAGTTATCTCGGGCCCTTAGCCAAAAACATTCAGTACTTC. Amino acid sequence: CASSYLGPLAKNIQYF.

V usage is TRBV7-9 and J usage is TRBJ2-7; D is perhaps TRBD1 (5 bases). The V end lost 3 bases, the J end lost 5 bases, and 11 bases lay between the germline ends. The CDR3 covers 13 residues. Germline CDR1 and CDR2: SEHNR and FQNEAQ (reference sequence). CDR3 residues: CASSLVRANEQYF. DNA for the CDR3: TGTGCCAGCAGCTTGGTCAGGGCTAACGAGCAGTACTTC.

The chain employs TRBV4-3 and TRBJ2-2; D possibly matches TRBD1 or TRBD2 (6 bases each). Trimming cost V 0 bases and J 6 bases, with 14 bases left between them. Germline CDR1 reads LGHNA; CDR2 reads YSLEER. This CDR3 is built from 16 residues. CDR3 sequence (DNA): TGCGCCAGCAGCCAAGATACCGGGGGCGTCGCCGGGGAGCTGTTTTTT. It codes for CASSQDTGGVAGELFF.

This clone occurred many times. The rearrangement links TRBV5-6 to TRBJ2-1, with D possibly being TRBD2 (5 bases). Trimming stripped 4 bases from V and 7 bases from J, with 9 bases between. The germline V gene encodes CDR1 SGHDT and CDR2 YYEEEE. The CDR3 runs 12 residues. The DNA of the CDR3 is TGTGCCAGCAGCCCAACGGGGAATGAGCAGTTCTTC. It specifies CASSPTGNEQFF.

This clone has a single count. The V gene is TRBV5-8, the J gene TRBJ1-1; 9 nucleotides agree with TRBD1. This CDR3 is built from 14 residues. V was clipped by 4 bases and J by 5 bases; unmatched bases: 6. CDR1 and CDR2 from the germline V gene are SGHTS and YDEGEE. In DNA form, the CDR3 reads TGTGCCAGCAGCAGCCGGACAGGGGCAACTGAAGCTTTCTTT. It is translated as CASSSRTGATEAFF.

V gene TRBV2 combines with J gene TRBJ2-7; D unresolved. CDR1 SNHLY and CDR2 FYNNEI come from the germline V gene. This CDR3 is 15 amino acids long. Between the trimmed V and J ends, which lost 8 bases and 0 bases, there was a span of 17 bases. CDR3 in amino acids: CASDRQETNSYEQYF. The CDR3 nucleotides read TGTGCCAGCGACCGCCAGGAAACAAACTCCTACGAGCAGTACTTC.

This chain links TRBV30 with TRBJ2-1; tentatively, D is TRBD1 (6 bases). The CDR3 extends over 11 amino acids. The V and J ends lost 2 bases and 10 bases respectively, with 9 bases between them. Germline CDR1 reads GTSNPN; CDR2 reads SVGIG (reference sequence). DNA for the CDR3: TGTGCCTGGAGTACTGGGACAGAGCAGTTCTTC. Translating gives CAWSTGTEQFF.

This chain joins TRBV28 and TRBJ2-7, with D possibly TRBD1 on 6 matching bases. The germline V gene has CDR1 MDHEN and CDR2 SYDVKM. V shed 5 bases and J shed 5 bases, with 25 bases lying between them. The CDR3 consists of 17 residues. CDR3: CASSQRSLIGRQDEQYF. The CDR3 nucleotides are TGTGCCAGCAGTCAAAGATCCCTTATAGGGAGACAGGACGAGCAGTACTTC.

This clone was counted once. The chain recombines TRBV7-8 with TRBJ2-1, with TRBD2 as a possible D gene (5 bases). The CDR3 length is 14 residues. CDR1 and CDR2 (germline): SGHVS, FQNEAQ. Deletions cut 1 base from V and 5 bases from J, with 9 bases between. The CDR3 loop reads CASSLGDYNNEQFF. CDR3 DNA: TGTGCCAGCAGCTTAGGAGACTACAACAATGAGCAGTTCTTC.

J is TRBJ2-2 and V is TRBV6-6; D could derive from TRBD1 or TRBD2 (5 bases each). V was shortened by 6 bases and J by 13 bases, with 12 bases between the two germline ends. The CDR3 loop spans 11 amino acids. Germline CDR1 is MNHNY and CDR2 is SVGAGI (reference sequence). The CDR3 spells CASSEGPALFF. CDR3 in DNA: TGTGCCAGCAGCGAGGGGCCGGCGCTGTTTTTT.

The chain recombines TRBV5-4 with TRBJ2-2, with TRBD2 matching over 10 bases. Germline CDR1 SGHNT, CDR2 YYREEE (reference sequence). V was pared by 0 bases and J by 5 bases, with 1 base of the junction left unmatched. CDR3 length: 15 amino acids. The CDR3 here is CASSLASGRTGELFF. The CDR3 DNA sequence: TGTGCCAGCAGCTTGGCTAGCGGGAGAACCGGGGAGCTGTTTTTT.

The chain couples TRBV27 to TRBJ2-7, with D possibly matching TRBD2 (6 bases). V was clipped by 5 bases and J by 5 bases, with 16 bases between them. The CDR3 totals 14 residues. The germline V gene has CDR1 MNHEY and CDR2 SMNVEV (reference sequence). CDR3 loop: CASSPRLVLHEQYF. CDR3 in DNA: TGTGCCAGCAGTCCGCGACTAGTACTCCACGAGCAGTACTTC.

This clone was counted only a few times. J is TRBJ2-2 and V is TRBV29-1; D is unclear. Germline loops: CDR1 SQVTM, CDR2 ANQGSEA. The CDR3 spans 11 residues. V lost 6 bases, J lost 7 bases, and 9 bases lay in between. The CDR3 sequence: CSVVVLGELFF. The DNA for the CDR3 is TGCAGCGTGGTAGTCCTCGGGGAGCTGTTTTTT.

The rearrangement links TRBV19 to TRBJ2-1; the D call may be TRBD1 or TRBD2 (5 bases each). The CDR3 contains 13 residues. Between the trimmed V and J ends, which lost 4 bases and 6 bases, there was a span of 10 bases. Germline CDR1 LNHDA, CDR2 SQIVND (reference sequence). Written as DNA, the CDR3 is TGTGCCAGTAGTAGGGGGTCCCTCAATGAGCAGTTCTTC. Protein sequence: CASSRGSLNEQFF.